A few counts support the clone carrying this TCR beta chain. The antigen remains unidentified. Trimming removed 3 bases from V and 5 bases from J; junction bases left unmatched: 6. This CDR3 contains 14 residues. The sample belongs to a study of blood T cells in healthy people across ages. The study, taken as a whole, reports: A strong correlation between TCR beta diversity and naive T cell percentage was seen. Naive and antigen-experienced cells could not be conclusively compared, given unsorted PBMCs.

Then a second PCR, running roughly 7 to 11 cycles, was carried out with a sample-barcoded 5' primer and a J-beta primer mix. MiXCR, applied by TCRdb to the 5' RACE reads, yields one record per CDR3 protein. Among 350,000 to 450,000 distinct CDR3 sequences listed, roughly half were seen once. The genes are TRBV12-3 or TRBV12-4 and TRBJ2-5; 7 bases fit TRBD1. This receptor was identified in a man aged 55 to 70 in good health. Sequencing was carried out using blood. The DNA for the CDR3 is TGTGCCAGCAGTTTCGGGACAGCTCGGGAGACCCAGTACTTC. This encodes CASSFGTARETQYF.